The present T cell receptor beta chain was sequenced within a study of PD-1 blockade in classical Hodgkin lymphoma. With regard to this clone: As yet, its antigen is unknown.

Study-level points and caveats: Underlying causes for the observed repertoire differences were not defined, possibly disease activity or prior therapy. Baseline diversity in complete responders resembled that of newly diagnosed patients. The authors excluded patients who started nivolumab under 1 year after ASCT.

The V gene's germline CDR1 is MDHEN and CDR2 SYDVKM. V was clipped by 6 bases and J by 0 bases; unmatched bases: 8. There are 16 residues in the CDR3. Relapses following autologous stem cell transplantation were seen in all patients, with brentuximab vedotin exposure varying. This table comes from immunoSEQ multiplex PCR, and its TCRdb copy is limited to in-frame clones, with some not included. This repertoire shows around 27,000 clones, around 80% found once; its top ten account for around a tenth. The receptor comes from a human donor with classical Hodgkin lymphoma. The chain joins TRBV28 to TRBJ1-5; 7 bases match TRBD1. The material sequenced was peripheral blood mononuclear cells (PBMCs), taken before the second cycle of nivolumab. CDR3 bases: TGTGCCAGCAGCCCGGGACAGCTTAATAGCAATCAGCCCCAGCATTTT. This translates into CASSPGQLNSNQPQHF.